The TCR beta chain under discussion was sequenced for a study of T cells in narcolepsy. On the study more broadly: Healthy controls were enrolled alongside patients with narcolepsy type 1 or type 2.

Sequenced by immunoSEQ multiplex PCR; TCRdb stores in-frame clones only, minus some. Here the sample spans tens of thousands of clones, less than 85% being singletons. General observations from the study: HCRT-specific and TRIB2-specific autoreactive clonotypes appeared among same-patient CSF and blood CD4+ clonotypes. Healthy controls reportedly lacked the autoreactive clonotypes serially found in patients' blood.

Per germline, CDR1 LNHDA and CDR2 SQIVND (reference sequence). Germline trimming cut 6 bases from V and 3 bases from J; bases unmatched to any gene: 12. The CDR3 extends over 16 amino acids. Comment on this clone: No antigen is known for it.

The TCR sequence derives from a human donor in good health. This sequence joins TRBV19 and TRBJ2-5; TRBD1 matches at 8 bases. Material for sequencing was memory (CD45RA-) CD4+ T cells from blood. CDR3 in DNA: TGTGCCAGTAGGCGAGGACAGGGTACTTTGGAAGAGACCCAGTACTTC. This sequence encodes CASRRGQGTLEETQYF. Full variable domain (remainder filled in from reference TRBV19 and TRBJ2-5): DGGITQSPKYLFRKEGQNVTLSCEQNLNHDAMYWYRQDPGQGLRLIYYSQIVNDFQKGDIAEGYSVSREKKESFPLTVTSAQKNPTAFYLCASRRGQGTLEETQYFGPGTRLLVL.